This paragraph reports one TCR beta chain. CDR1 is MNHNS, CDR2 SASEGT, per germline. This CDR3 is 13 amino acids long. This sample is drawn from a study of T cells expressing NK-cell markers. TCRdb reprocessed the 5' RACE reads; each CDR3 protein has one entry and no DNA is given. The table for this sample gives 200,000 to 300,000 distinct CDR3 sequences. The rearrangement links TRBV6-1 to TRBJ2-5; TCRdb designates TRBD1, a call that cannot be tested without DNA. The sequence was obtained from a woman aged 18 to 75 in good health. The sequenced sample consisted of blood T cells: a sorted CD56 or NKG2C T cell subset, CD4+ or CD8+ T cells, or bulk PBMC T cells (not recorded which). The CDR3: CATLRQGRETQYF.